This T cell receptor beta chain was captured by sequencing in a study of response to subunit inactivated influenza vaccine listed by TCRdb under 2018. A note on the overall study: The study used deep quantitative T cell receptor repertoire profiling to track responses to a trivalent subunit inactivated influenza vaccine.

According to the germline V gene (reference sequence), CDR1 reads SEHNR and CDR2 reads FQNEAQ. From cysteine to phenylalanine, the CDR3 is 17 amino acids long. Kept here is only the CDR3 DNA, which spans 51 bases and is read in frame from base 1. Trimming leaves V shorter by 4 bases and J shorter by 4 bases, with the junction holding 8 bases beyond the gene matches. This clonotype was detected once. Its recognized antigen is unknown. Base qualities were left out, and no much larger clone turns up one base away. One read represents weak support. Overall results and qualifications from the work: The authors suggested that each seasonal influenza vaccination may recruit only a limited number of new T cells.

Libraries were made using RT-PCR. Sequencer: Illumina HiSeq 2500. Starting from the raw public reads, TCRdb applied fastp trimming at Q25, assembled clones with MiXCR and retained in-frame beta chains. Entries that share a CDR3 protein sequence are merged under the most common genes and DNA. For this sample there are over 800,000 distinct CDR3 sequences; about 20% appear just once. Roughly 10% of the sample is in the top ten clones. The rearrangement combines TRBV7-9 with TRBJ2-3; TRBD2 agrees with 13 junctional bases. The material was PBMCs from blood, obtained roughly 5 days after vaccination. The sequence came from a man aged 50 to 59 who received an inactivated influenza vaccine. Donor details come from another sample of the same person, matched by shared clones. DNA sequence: TGTGCCAGCAGCTACCCACTAGCGGGAGGGCCCGCAGATACGCAGTATTTT. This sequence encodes CASSYPLAGGPADTQYF.